This TCR beta chain stems from a study of T cell changes during pregnancy in multiple sclerosis. The CDR3 is made up of 16 amino acids. J gave up 5 bases and V 3 bases, and 9 bases lay outside the gene matches. The V gene's germline CDR1 is KGHSH and CDR2 LQKENI. Profiled with immunoSEQ multiplex PCR; TCRdb holds only in-frame clones, not every one. Among approximately 83,000 clones listed, just under 95% were seen once. This chain joins TRBV18 and TRBJ1-2, with 10 positions matching TRBD1. This TCR came from a female donor with multiple sclerosis, enrolled in a pregnancy study. Sequenced material: peripheral blood, taken in the first trimester of pregnancy. In DNA form, the CDR3 reads TGTGCCAGCTCACCCGAACCGGGACAGGGGAGGTATGGCTACACCTTC. The encoded protein is CASSPEPGQGRYGYTF.